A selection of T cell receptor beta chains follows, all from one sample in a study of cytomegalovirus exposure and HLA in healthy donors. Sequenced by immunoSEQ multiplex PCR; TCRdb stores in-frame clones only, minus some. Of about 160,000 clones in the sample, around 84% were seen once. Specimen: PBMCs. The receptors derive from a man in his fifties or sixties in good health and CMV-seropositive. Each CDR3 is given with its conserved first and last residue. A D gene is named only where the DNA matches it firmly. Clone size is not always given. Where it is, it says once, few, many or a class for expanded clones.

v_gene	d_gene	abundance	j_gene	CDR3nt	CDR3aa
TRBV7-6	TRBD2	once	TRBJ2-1	TGTGCCAGCAGCGTGAATACCGGGACTAGCGGGGGGTTATCATGGTTCTTC	CASSVNTGTSGGLSWFF
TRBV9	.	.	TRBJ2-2	TGTGCCAGCAGCGTAGATCTAGCCCGAGGGGAGCTGTTTTTT	CASSVDLARGELFF
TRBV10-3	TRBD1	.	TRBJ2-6	TGTGCCATCAGTCTCGACAGGGTTGGGGCCAACGTCCTGACTTTC	CAISLDRVGANVLTF
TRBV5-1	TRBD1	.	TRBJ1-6	TGCGCCAGCAGCTTGGAGGGGGCCACCGATAATTCACCCCTCCACTTT	CASSLEGATDNSPLHF
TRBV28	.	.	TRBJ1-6	TGTGCCAGCAGGCCAGGCAGGGTCTATAATTCACCCCTCCACTTT	CASRPGRVYNSPLHF
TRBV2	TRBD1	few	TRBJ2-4	TGTGCCAGCAGCGCCGGGACAGACGGAGCCAAAAACATTCAGTACTTC	CASSAGTDGAKNIQYF
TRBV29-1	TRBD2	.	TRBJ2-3	TGCAGCGCCGCTTCGGGGACTAGCGGGGCAAACACAGATACGCAGTATTTT	CSAASGTSGANTDTQYF
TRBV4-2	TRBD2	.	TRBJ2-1	TGTGCCAGCAGCCAAGATGGGAAGCGGGAGGATGAGCAGTTCTTC	CASSQDGKREDEQFF
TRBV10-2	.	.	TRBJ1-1	TGCGCCAGCAGTGACTCCGGGTCAGCGCGCCGGATGAACACTGAAGCTTTCTTT	CASSDSGSARRMNTEAFF
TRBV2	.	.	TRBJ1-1	TGTGCCAGCATCAAGGGGGGGGATAGCACTGAAGCTTTCTTT	CASIKGGDSTEAFF
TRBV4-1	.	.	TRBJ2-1	TGCGCCAGCAGCCCTTCCGGCGGGGGCATTGAGCAGTTCTTC	CASSPSGGGIEQFF
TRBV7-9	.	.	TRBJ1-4	TGTGCCAGCAGCCTACGGACAGACCTAAATGAAAAACTGTTTTTT	CASSLRTDLNEKLFF
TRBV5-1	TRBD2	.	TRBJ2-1	TGCGCCAGCAGCTTGGCCTTGGCGGGGGGGTCCTACAATGAGCAGTTCTTC	CASSLALAGGSYNEQFF
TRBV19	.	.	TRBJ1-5	TGTGCCAGTAGTGTTTACAGGGTCTATAGCAATCAGCCCCAGCATTTT	CASSVYRVYSNQPQHF
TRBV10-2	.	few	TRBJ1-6	TGCGCCAGCAGTGGACCCGGCCAGGGTAATTCACCCCTCCACTTT	CASSGPGQGNSPLHF
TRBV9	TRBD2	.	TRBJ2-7	TGTGCCAGCAGCTTAACGGGAGGGGCCCCCTCCTACGAGCAGTACTTC	CASSLTGGAPSYEQYF
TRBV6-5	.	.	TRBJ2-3	TGTGCCAATAGTGTTACAGATACGCAGTATTTT	CANSVTDTQYF
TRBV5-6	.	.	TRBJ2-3	TGTGCCAGCAGCTTGGATCGGGGGGCGACACCAGATACGCAGTATTTT	CASSLDRGATPDTQYF
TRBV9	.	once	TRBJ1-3	TGTGCCAGCAGCGCTGGGACGGCCGGGAGAAGCACCATATATTTT	CASSAGTAGRSTIYF
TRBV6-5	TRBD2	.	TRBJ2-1	TGTGCCAGCAGTTGGGTTAGCGGGGATTACAATGAGCAGTTCTTC	CASSWVSGDYNEQFF
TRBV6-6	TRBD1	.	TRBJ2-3	TGTGCCAGCAGTGGACAGGGCGGCACAGATACGCAGTATTTT	CASSGQGGTDTQYF
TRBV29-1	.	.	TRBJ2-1	TGCAGCGTCCGCCCTGGCGGGGTTCTATCAGCGTATGAGCAGTTCTTC	CSVRPGGVLSAYEQFF
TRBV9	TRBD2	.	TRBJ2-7	TGTGCCAGCAGCGATTTAGCGGGGGCTAACGAGCAGTACTTC	CASSDLAGANEQYF
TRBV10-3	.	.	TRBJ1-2	TGTGCCATCAGTGAGTCGTTAAGCGGGGGGCATGGCTACACCTTC	CAISESLSGGHGYTF
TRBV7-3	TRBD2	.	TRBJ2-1	TGTGCCAGCAGCCCCCTGACTAGCGGGGGCCCGGTTGAGCAGTTCTTC	CASSPLTSGGPVEQFF
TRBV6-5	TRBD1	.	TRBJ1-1	TGTGCCAGCAGGCCGGGACAGATGAACACTGAAGCTTTCTTT	CASRPGQMNTEAFF
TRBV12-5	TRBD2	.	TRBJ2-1	TGTGCTAGTGGCCCGAGCCTGCCAGCGGGAGTTTCGTATGAGCAGTTCTTC	CASGPSLPAGVSYEQFF
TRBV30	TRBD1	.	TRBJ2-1	TGTGCCTGGAGTTTATCTCCCGGGACAGCCTCCTACAATGAGCAGTTCTTC	CAWSLSPGTASYNEQFF
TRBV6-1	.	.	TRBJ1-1	TGTGCCAGCAGCCCCATCGGGGGGGGGACCGCTGAAGCTTTCTTT	CASSPIGGGTAEAFF
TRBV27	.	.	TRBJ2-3	TGTGCCAGCAGTCATCCCGGGATGACAGATACGCAGTATTTT	CASSHPGMTDTQYF
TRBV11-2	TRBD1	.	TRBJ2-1	TGTGCCAGCAGCCCCGGGACAGGGGTCATCAGCTCCTACAATGAGCAGTTCTTC	CASSPGTGVISSYNEQFF
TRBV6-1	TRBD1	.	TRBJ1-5	TGTGCCAGCAGTAAAGGGTCCGGGACAGGGTTAATGTATCAGCCCCAGCATTTT	CASSKGSGTGLMYQPQHF
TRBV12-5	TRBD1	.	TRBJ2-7	TGTGCTAGTGGGCTGACAGGGGGTCCTCTGGACGAGCAGTACTTC	CASGLTGGPLDEQYF
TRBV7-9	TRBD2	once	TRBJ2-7	TGTTCCAGCAACCGGGGGGGCGAGCAGTACTTC	CSSNRGGEQYF
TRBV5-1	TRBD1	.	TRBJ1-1	TGCGCCAGCAGCTTGTGGGCAGGGGGGACTGAAGCTTTCTTT	CASSLWAGGTEAFF
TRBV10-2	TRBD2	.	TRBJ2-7	TGCGCCTGCGGGACTAGCGACTCCTACGAGCAGTACTTC	CACGTSDSYEQYF
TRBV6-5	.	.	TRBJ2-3	TGTGCCAGCAGCTCCAGCGGGGACATGACAGATACGCAGTATTTT	CASSSSGDMTDTQYF
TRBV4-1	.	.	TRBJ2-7	TGCGCCAGCAGCCAAGAAGGCGGGCGCCTCGCAGGAGAGCAGTACTTC	CASSQEGGRLAGEQYF
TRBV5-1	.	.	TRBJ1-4	TGCGCCAGCAGCTTGGGTCGGGGGGAAAAACTGTTTTTT	CASSLGRGEKLFF
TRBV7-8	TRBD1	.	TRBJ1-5	TGTGCCGGCAGCCTACTACAGGGGGCAAGGCAGCCCCAGCATTTT	CAGSLLQGARQPQHF
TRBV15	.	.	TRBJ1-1	TGTGCCACCAGCAGAGGCGTGCAAAACACTGAAGCTTTCTTT	CATSRGVQNTEAFF
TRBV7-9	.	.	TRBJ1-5	TGTGCCAGCAGCTTGGGAGGGCGTAACAGCAATCAGCCCCAGCATTTT	CASSLGGRNSNQPQHF
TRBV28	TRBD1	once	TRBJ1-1	TGTGCCAGCAGCCTTTGGGGACAGGGGGTGAACACTGAAGCTTTCTTT	CASSLWGQGVNTEAFF
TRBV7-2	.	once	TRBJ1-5	TGTGCCAGCAGCCGCGAATATAGCAATCAGCCCCAGCATTTT	CASSREYSNQPQHF
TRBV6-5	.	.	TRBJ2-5	TGTGCCAGCAGCTCCGGGACACTTAGAAAAGAGACCCAGTACTTC	CASSSGTLRKETQYF
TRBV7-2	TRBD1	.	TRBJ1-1	TGTGCCAGCAGCTGGGGGAGGACAGGGAACACTGAAGCTTTCTTT	CASSWGRTGNTEAFF
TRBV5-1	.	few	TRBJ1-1	TGCGCCAGCACCCCGTGGGGGGAGAGCCTGAACACTGAAGCTTTCTTT	CASTPWGESLNTEAFF
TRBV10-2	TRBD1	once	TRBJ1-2	TGCGCCAGCAGTGAGTTACACGGGACAGGGAGTAACTATGGCTACACCTTC	CASSELHGTGSNYGYTF
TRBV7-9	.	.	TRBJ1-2	TGTGCCAGCAGCCTGGGAGGGTTTAACTATGGCTACACCTTC	CASSLGGFNYGYTF
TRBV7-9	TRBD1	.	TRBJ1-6	TGTGCCAGCAGCTTAGTAAGGGACAGGGATTCACCCCTCCACTTT	CASSLVRDRDSPLHF
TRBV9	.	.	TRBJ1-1	TGTGCCAGCAGCCCCTTTACACTGAACACTGAAGCTTTCTTT	CASSPFTLNTEAFF
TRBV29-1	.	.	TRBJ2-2	TGCAGCGTTGGCATGGGGGGAACCGGGGAGCTGTTTTTT	CSVGMGGTGELFF
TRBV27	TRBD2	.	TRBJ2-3	TGTGCCAGCAGTACCCTACTAGCGGGGTGGGATACGCAGTATTTT	CASSTLLAGWDTQYF
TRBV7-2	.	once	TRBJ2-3	TGTGCCAGCAGCTTAGGCGGGCCTAGCACAGATACGCAGTATTTT	CASSLGGPSTDTQYF
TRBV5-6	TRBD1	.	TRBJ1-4	TGTGCCAGCAGCTTGGGGGGACAGGGGAACTCTTTGGAAGGACTGTTTTTT	CASSLGGQGNSLEGLFF
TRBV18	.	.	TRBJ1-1	TGTGCCAGCTCACCTCGGGCAGGGGACACTGAAGCTTTCTTT	CASSPRAGDTEAFF
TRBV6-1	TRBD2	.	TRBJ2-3	TGTGCCAGCAGTGAAGTTACCATAGCGGGGCGGACAGATACGCAGTATTTT	CASSEVTIAGRTDTQYF
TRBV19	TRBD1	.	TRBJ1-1	TGTGCCAGTAGTGGCTCTAGGGGGCGGAGAACTGAAGCTTTCTTT	CASSGSRGRRTEAFF
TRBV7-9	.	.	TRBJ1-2	TGTGCCAGCAGCTTAAGGGGATATCAGGGCTACACCTTC	CASSLRGYQGYTF
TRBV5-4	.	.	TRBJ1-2	TGTGCCAGCAGCTTAGACGGAGGGACCCACTCAAACTATGGCTACACCTTC	CASSLDGGTHSNYGYTF